The entry below describes one T cell receptor (beta chain). V was pared by 6 bases and J by 0 bases, with 21 bases of the junction left unmatched. The CDR3 runs 22 residues. The germline gives CDR1 MNHEY, CDR2 SVGEGT. This record belongs to a study of regulatory T cells in long-lasting Graves disease. Time point: newly diagnosed GD, antithyroid drugs for less than 3 months. Generation of the TCR library employed RNA extracted from PBMCs. The TCR beta library used iRepertoire HTBI primers with Arm-PCR amplification of CDR3. TCRdb called the multiplex PCR reads again in MiXCR, with one record for every CDR3 protein. There are about 440,000 distinct CDR3 sequences in the sample; about 16% occur only once, and about 23% lies in the top ten. Another study also made use of these data, one on T cells in Graves' hyperthyroidism and ophthalmopathy. That paper notes: Each diagnosis was grounded in clinical symptoms, serum thyroxine and TRAb, thyroid ultrasound, and orbital computed tomography. Appearing also in blood were most of the thyroid clonotypes expanded above 0.001.

The TCR originated in a woman aged 18 to 35 with Graves disease. V gene TRBV6-2 or TRBV6-3 combines with J gene TRBJ2-2; TRBD2 aligns across 11 bases. The sample was peripheral blood mononuclear cells (PBMCs), taken at new diagnosis, from a patient treated with antithyroid drugs. CDR3 residues: CASSPRLAGTTLRRANTGELFF. In nucleotides, the CDR3 is TGTGCCAGCAGCCCCCGACTAGCGGGGACTACCTTGAGACGTGCGAACACCGGGGAGCTGTTTTTT.